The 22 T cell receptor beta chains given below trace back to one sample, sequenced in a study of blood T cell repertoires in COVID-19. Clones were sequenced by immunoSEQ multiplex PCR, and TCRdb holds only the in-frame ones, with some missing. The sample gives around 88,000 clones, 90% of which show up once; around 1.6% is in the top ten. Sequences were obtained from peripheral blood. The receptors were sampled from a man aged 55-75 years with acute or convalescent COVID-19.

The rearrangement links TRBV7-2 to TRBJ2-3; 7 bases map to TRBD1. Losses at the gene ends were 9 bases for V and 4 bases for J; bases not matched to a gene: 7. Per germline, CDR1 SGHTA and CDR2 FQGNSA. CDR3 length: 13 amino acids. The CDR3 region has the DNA TGTGCCAGTGGACAGGACTGGGCAGATACGCAGTATTTT. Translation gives CASGQDWADTQYF.

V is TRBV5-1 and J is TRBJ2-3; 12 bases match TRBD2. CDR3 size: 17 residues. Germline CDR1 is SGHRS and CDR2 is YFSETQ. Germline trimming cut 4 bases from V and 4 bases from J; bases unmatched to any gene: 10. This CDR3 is CASSPRTSGNDPDTQYF. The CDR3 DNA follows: TGCGCCAGCAGCCCTAGGACTAGCGGGAATGATCCAGATACGCAGTATTTT.

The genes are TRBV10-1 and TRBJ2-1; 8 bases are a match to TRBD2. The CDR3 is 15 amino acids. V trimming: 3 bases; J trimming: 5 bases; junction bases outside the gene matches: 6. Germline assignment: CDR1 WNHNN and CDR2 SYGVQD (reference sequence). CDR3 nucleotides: TGCGCCAGCAGTGACCAAGCGGGAGTAGACAATGAGCAGTTCTTC. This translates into CASSDQAGVDNEQFF.

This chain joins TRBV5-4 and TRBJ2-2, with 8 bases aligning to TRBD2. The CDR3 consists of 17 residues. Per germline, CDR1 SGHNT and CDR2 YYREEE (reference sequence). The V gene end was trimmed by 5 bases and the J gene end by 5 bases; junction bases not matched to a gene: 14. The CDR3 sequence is CASRRLREGLGTGELFF. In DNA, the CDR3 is TGTGCCAGCAGAAGACTACGGGAGGGCCTAGGAACCGGGGAGCTGTTTTTT.

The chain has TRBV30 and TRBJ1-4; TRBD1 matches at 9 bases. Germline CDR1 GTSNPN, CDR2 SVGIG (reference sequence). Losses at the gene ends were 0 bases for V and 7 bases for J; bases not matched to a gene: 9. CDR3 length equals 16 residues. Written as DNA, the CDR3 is TGTGCCTGGAGTGTCCAGCCTCACAGGGGGCTTGAAAAACTGTTTTTT. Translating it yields CAWSVQPHRGLEKLFF.

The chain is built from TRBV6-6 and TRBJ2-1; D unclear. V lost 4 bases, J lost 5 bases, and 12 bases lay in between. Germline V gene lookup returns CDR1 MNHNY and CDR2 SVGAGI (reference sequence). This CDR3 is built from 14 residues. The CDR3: CASSSVGPDNEQFF. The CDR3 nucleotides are TGTGCCAGCAGTTCCGTGGGCCCCGACAATGAGCAGTTCTTC.

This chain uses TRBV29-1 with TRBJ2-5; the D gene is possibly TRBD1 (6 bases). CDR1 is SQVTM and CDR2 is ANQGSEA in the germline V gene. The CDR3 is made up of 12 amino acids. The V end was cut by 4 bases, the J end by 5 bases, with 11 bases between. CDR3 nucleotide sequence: TGCAGCGTTGTTGCAGGGGTGGAGACCCAGTACTTC. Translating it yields CSVVAGVETQYF.

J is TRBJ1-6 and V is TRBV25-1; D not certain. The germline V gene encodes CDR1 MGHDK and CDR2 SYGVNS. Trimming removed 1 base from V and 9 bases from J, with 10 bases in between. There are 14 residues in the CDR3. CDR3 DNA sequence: TGTGCCAGCAGTGAATTCGGGTCTGGTTCACCCCTCCACTTT. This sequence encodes CASSEFGSGSPLHF.

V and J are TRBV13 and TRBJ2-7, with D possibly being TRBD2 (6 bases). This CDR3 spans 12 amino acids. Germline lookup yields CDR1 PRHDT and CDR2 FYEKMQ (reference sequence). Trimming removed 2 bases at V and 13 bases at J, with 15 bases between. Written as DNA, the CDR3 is TGTGCCAGCAGCTTAAGGGACCGGGAGTTCTACTTC. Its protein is CASSLRDREFYF. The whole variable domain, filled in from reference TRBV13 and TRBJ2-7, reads AAGVIQSPRHLIKEKRETATLKCYPIPRHDTVYWYQQGPGQDPQFLISFYEKMQSDKGSIPDRFSAQQFSDYHSELNMSSLELGDSALYFCASSLRDREFYFGPGTRLTVT.

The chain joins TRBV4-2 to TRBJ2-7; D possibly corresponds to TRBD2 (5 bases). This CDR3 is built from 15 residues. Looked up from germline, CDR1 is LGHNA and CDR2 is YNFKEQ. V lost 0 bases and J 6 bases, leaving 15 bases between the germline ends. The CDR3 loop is CASSQDTEFRGEQYF. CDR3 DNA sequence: TGTGCCAGCAGCCAAGATACGGAGTTCCGGGGCGAGCAGTACTTC.

CDR3 sequence: CAWSPKSGWETQYF. CDR3 DNA: TGTGCCTGGAGTCCAAAGTCAGGGTGGGAGACCCAGTACTTC. The chain joins TRBV30 to TRBJ2-5; D is perhaps TRBD1 (5 bases). V was shortened by 2 bases and J by 5 bases, with 15 bases between the two germline ends. The CDR3 has 14 amino acids. Per the germline V gene, CDR1 is GTSNPN and CDR2 is SVGIG (reference sequence).

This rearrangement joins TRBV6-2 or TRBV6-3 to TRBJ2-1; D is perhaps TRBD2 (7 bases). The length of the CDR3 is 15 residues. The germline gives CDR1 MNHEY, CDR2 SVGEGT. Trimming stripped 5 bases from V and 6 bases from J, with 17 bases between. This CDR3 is CASSPLGEGGNEQFF. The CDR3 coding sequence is TGTGCCAGCAGTCCGCTCGGGGAGGGGGGCAATGAGCAGTTCTTC.

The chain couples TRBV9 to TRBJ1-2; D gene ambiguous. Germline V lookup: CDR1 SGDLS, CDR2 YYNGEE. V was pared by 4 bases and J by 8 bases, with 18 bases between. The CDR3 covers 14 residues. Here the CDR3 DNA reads TGTGCCAGCAGCCCCGGGATTTCCACAGTGGGCTACACCTTC. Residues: CASSPGISTVGYTF. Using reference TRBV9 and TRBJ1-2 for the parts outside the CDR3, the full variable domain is DSGVTQTPKHLITATGQRVTLRCSPRSGDLSVYWYQQSLDQGLQFLIQYYNGEERAKGNILERFSAQQFPDLHSELNLSSLELGDSALYFCASSPGISTVGYTFGSGTRLTVV.

CDR3 sequence (DNA): TGTGCCAGCAGTCCGACCGTCGGGGTTCGCGGCTTCTTT. Protein: CASSPTVGVRGFF. V and J are TRBV27 and TRBJ1-1; D is uncertain. Trimming took off 5 bases at V and 14 bases at J, with 21 bases between the two ends. In germline, CDR1 is MNHEY, CDR2 SMNVEV (reference sequence). The CDR3 spans 13 residues.

Here the CDR3 DNA reads TGTGCCACCAGTACGGGACTAGAGGAGACCCAGTACTTC. Amino acids: CATSTGLEETQYF. The J gene is TRBJ2-5, the V gene TRBV24-1; TRBD2 matches 8 bases. The V gene end was trimmed by 6 bases and the J gene end by 5 bases; junction bases not matched to a gene: 4. Germline V lookup: CDR1 KGHDR, CDR2 SFDVKD. The length of the CDR3 is 13 residues.

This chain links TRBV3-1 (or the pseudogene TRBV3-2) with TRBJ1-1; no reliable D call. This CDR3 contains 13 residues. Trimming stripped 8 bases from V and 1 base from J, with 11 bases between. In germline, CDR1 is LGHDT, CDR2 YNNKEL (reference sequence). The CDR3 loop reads CASARAGNTEAFF. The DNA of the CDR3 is TGTGCCAGCGCCCGCGCCGGGAACACTGAAGCTTTCTTT.

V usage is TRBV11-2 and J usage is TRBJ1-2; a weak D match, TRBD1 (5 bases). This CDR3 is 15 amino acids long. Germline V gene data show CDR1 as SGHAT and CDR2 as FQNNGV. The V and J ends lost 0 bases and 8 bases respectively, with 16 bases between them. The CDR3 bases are TGTGCCAGCAGCTTAGACAGGGCGTCTTCAGGGGGCTACACCTTC. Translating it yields CASSLDRASSGGYTF.

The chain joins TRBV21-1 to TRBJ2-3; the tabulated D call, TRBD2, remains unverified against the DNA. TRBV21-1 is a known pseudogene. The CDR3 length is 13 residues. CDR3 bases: TGTGCCAGCAGCAGCCACTACACAGATACGCAGTATTTT. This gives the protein CASSSHYTDTQYF.

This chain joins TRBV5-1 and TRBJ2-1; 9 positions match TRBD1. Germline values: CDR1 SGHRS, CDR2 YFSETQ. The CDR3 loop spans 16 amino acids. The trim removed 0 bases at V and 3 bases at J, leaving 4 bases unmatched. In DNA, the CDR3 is TGCGCCAGCAGCTTGGTCACGGGACAGGGCTACAATGAGCAGTTCTTC. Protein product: CASSLVTGQGYNEQFF. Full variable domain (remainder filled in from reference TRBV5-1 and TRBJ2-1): KAGVTQTPRYLIKTRGQQVTLSCSPISGHRSVSWYQQTPGQGLQFLFEYFSETQRNKGNFPGRFSGRQFSNSRSEMNVSTLELGDSALYLCASSLVTGQGYNEQFFGPGTRLTVL.

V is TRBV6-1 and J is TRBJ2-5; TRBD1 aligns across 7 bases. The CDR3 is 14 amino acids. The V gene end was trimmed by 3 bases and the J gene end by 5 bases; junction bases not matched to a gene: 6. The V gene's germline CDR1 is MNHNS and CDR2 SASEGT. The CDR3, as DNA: TGTGCCAGCAGTGAGCAGGGGGTAGGGGAGACCCAGTACTTC. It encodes CASSEQGVGETQYF.

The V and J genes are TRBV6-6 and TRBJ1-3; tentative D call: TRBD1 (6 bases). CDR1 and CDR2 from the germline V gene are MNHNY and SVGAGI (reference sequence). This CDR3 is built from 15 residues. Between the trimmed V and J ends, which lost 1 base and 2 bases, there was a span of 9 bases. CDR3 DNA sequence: TGTGCCAGCAGTTACTACGGGGGGCCTGGAAACACCATATATTTT. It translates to CASSYYGGPGNTIYF.

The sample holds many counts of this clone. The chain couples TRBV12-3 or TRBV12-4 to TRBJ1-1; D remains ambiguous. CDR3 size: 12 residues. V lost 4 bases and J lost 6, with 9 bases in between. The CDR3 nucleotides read TGTGCCAGCAGTTATTCAACAGCTGAAGCTTTCTTT. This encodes CASSYSTAEAFF.